The T cell receptor beta chain described here comes from a study of blood T cell repertoires in COVID-19. CDR1 and CDR2 (germline): LNHDA, SQIVND (reference sequence). The CDR3 covers 14 residues. Trimming removed 8 bases from V and 1 base from J; junction bases left unmatched: 7. Per the original data handling: From reference gene primer amplification, estimates of nucleated cell counts were derived. Data came from immunoSEQ multiplex PCR; TCRdb stores just in-frame clones and leaves some out. The V and J calls and the clone size are those of that table, but D and trimming were determined from the DNA. This table holds roughly 520,000 clones, more than 75% found once. As regards this clone: At the DNA level, this CDR3 is encoded by other sequences in the same sample as well.

This receptor was identified in a woman aged 40 to 50 who had recovered from COVID-19. The chain carries TRBV19 and TRBJ1-1; 7 positions match TRBD1. Sequenced material: PBMCs or T cells enriched from blood (not recorded which). The CDR3 region is CASHRQGENTEAFF. CDR3 DNA sequence: TGTGCCAGTCACAGACAGGGAGAGAACACTGAAGCTTTCTTT.